This T cell receptor (beta chain) was identified in a study of blood T cell repertoires in COVID-19. On the study more broadly: The study drew acute and convalescent COVID-19 samples from the United States, Italy and Spain. Sample material is recorded as cDNA or gDNA derived from T cells, B-cell-depleted T cells, or PBMCs.

This clone was picked up a small number of times. V was cut by 5 bases and J by 5 bases, with 4 bases left in between. The germline CDR1 and CDR2 sequences are MDHEN and SYDVKM. The CDR3 has 11 amino acids. Per the study methods: Cell counts per sample came from amplifying reference gene primers. Clones were read by immunoSEQ multiplex PCR, and TCRdb kept only the in-frame ones, dropping some. V, J and clone size derive from that table, while D and trimming were established from the DNA sequence. The sample shows fewer than 85,000 clones, about 85% of them seen only once. Sequencing input: peripheral blood. This rearrangement joins TRBV28 to TRBJ2-4; D not certain. The receptor was isolated from a man aged 80 or over with acute or convalescent COVID-19. As DNA, the CDR3 is TGTGCCAGCAGTACTGAAAACATTCAGTACTTC. Protein sequence: CASSTENIQYF. The variable domain in full, with the rest retrieved from reference TRBV28 and TRBJ2-4, is DVKVTQSSRYLVKRTGEKVFLECVQDMDHENMFWYRQDPGLGLRLIYFSYDVKMKEKGDIPEGYSVSREKKERFSLILESASTNQTSMYLCASSTENIQYFGAGTRLSVL.